A selection of T cell receptor beta chains follows, all from one sample in a study of shared clonotypes between healthy human individuals. Measured with immunoSEQ multiplex PCR; TCRdb has only the in-frame clones, and not every one. In the table there are under 2,000,000 clones, roughly 94% of which are singletons. Input material: naive CD8+ T cells sorted from blood. Receptors were obtained from a man between 18 and 35 years old in good health. Each CDR3 is given with its conserved first and last residue. D genes are given only for firm matches. Size is stated for part of the rows, as once, few or many counts, or as a class when the clone is expanded.

J: TRBJ2-7; V: TRBV4-1; D: .; size: .; CDR3: CASSHVGGTYEQYF; DNA: TGCGCCAGCAGCCACGTCGGGGGAACCTACGAGCAGTACTTC
J: TRBJ1-5; V: TRBV27; D: .; size: .; CDR3: CASSGGDQPQHF; DNA: TGTGCCAGCAGTGGGGGTGATCAGCCCCAGCATTTT
J: TRBJ1-5; V: TRBV6-1; D: .; size: .; CDR3: CASSEVGVYYSNQPQHF; DNA: TGTGCCAGCAGTGAAGTCGGAGTCTACTATAGCAATCAGCCCCAGCATTTT
J: TRBJ2-5; V: TRBV25-1; D: .; size: .; CDR3: CASSEWRGGETQYF; DNA: TGTGCCAGCAGTGAATGGCGGGGTGGAGAGACCCAGTACTTC
J: TRBJ1-1; V: TRBV13; D: .; size: .; CDR3: CASSLGHRVGTEAFF; DNA: TGTGCCAGCAGCCTAGGACACAGGGTGGGCACTGAAGCTTTCTTT
J: TRBJ2-7; V: TRBV4-1; D: TRBD1; size: .; CDR3: CASSLRDSLAYEQYF; DNA: TGCGCCAGCAGCCTGAGGGACAGCCTGGCCTACGAGCAGTACTTC
J: TRBJ1-1; V: TRBV2; D: TRBD1; size: once; CDR3: CARETGMSTEAFF; DNA: TGTGCCAGGGAGACAGGGATGAGCACTGAAGCTTTCTTT
J: TRBJ2-3; V: TRBV9; D: .; size: .; CDR3: CASSLAALGTDTQYF; DNA: TGTGCCAGCAGCTTGGCGGCATTAGGTACAGATACGCAGTATTTT
J: TRBJ2-7; V: TRBV5-1; D: TRBD1; size: .; CDR3: CASSHRDRVDEQYF; DNA: TGCGCCAGCAGCCACCGGGACAGGGTTGATGAGCAGTACTTC
J: TRBJ2-1; V: TRBV18; D: .; size: .; CDR3: CASSPSVGTTIFENEQFF; DNA: TGTGCCAGCTCACCTTCCGTCGGGACAACCATCTTCGAAAATGAGCAGTTCTTC
J: TRBJ1-2; V: TRBV27; D: TRBD1; size: .; CDR3: CASSLSGTGGAYGYTF; DNA: TGTGCCAGCAGTTTATCCGGGACAGGGGGAGCCTATGGCTACACCTTC
J: TRBJ1-2; V: TRBV7-9; D: .; size: once; CDR3: CASSLMGNYGYTF; DNA: TGTGCCAGCAGCTTAATGGGGAACTATGGCTACACCTTC
J: TRBJ2-5; V: TRBV30; D: TRBD2; size: .; CDR3: CAWELAGGAGETQYF; DNA: TGTGCCTGGGAACTAGCGGGAGGGGCGGGAGAGACCCAGTACTTC
J: TRBJ2-5; V: TRBV5-5; D: .; size: .; CDR3: CASSPSRGLEETQYF; DNA: TGTGCCAGCAGCCCGTCTAGGGGCCTGGAAGAGACCCAGTACTTC
J: TRBJ1-4; V: TRBV6-1; D: TRBD1; size: .; CDR3: CASNDRGGDEKLFF; DNA: TGTGCCAGCAACGACAGGGGGGGGGATGAAAAACTGTTTTTT
J: TRBJ1-1; V: TRBV9; D: .; size: many; CDR3: CASRRGDSYNTEAFF; DNA: TGTGCCAGTCGGCGGGGGGATTCCTATAACACTGAAGCTTTCTTT
J: TRBJ2-2; V: TRBV5-4; D: .; size: .; CDR3: CASRYPEGTGELFF; DNA: TGTGCCAGCAGATACCCGGAGGGGACCGGGGAGCTGTTTTTT
J: TRBJ2-5; V: TRBV29-1; D: .; size: .; CDR3: CSVEGGAEKETQYF; DNA: TGCAGCGTTGAAGGCGGGGCCGAAAAAGAGACCCAGTACTTC
J: TRBJ2-2; V: TRBV2; D: TRBD2; size: .; CDR3: CASKSSGGLTGELFF; DNA: TGTGCCAGCAAATCTAGCGGGGGCCTCACCGGGGAGCTGTTTTTT
J: TRBJ2-1; V: TRBV10-3; D: .; size: .; CDR3: CAISESQRDYNEQFF; DNA: TGTGCCATCAGTGAGTCACAGCGAGACTACAATGAGCAGTTCTTC
J: TRBJ2-7; V: TRBV2; D: .; size: once; CDR3: CASSGSLLGPDGSYEQYF; DNA: TGTGCCAGCAGTGGCTCCCTACTTGGCCCGGATGGTTCCTACGAGCAGTACTTC
J: TRBJ1-1; V: TRBV7-9; D: .; size: .; CDR3: CASSSPRGPTEAFF; DNA: TGTGCCAGCAGCTCCCCACGGGGGCCCACTGAAGCTTTCTTT
J: TRBJ2-1; V: TRBV7-3; D: .; size: .; CDR3: CASSLGDYPYNEQFF; DNA: TGTGCCAGCAGCCTGGGCGACTACCCCTACAATGAGCAGTTCTTC
J: TRBJ2-4; V: TRBV27; D: TRBD1; size: once; CDR3: CASSWYRGDPWLNF; DNA: TGTGCCAGCAGTTGGTACAGGGGCGACCCTTGGTTGAACTTC
J: TRBJ2-7; V: TRBV19; D: TRBD2; size: .; CDR3: CASHPGGGLSYEQYF; DNA: TGTGCCAGCCATCCGGGAGGGGGGCTCTCCTACGAGCAGTACTTC
J: TRBJ2-1; V: TRBV6-5; D: .; size: .; CDR3: CASTYPENNEQFF; DNA: TGTGCCAGCACCTATCCCGAGAACAATGAGCAGTTCTTC
J: TRBJ2-7; V: TRBV29-1; D: .; size: .; CDR3: CSAISREPGGYEQYF; DNA: TGCAGCGCTATCTCCCGGGAGCCAGGGGGCTACGAGCAGTACTTC
J: TRBJ1-5; V: TRBV25-1; D: TRBD1; size: .; CDR3: CATSGQEWDQPQHF; DNA: TGTGCCACTAGTGGACAGGAGTGGGATCAGCCCCAGCATTTT
J: TRBJ2-2; V: TRBV11-3; D: .; size: .; CDR3: CASSPPLTGELFF; DNA: TGTGCCAGCAGCCCGCCGCTAACCGGGGAGCTGTTTTTT
J: TRBJ2-1; V: TRBV10-3; D: .; size: .; CDR3: CAISEGDPAYNEQFF; DNA: TGTGCCATCAGTGAAGGGGACCCAGCCTACAATGAGCAGTTCTTC
J: TRBJ2-7; V: TRBV5-1; D: TRBD2; size: once; CDR3: CASSMTSVPVEQYF; DNA: TGCGCCAGCAGCATGACTAGCGTCCCGGTCGAGCAGTACTTC
J: TRBJ2-3; V: TRBV4-3; D: .; size: .; CDR3: CASRGERWTDTQYF; DNA: TGCGCCAGCAGGGGGGAGAGGTGGACAGATACGCAGTATTTT
J: TRBJ2-7; V: TRBV20-1; D: .; size: .; CDR3: CSASSGVEQYF; DNA: TGCAGTGCTAGTTCTGGGGTCGAGCAGTACTTC
J: TRBJ2-1; V: TRBV4-3; D: TRBD1; size: .; CDR3: CASSPGTAIYNEQFF; DNA: TGCGCCAGCAGCCCCGGGACAGCTATTTACAATGAGCAGTTCTTC
J: TRBJ1-1; V: TRBV27; D: TRBD1; size: .; CDR3: CASSLVGTGKTEAFF; DNA: TGTGCCAGCAGTTTAGTAGGGACAGGGAAAACTGAAGCTTTCTTT
J: TRBJ2-5; V: TRBV5-6; D: .; size: .; CDR3: CASSFPGSQETQYF; DNA: TGTGCCAGCAGCTTCCCAGGGTCCCAAGAGACCCAGTACTTC
J: TRBJ2-5; V: TRBV28; D: .; size: .; CDR3: CASSFSYRALQETQYF; DNA: TGTGCCAGCAGTTTTTCCTACAGGGCACTCCAAGAGACCCAGTACTTC
J: TRBJ2-3; V: TRBV30; D: .; size: .; CDR3: CAWSVEDSTDTQYF; DNA: TGTGCCTGGAGTGTAGAGGACTCCACAGATACGCAGTATTTT
J: TRBJ2-3; V: TRBV7-9; D: TRBD2; size: .; CDR3: CASSHSAGGPVDTQYF; DNA: TGTGCCAGCAGCCACTCGGCGGGAGGGCCGGTAGATACGCAGTATTTT
J: TRBJ2-7; V: TRBV4-1; D: .; size: .; CDR3: CASSQEARSSYEQYF; DNA: TGCGCCAGCAGCCAAGAAGCTAGAAGCTCCTACGAGCAGTACTTC
J: TRBJ1-1; V: TRBV28; D: .; size: few; CDR3: CASRPRGNTEAFF; DNA: TGTGCCAGCAGACCCAGGGGGAACACTGAAGCTTTCTTT
J: TRBJ1-1; V: TRBV4-3; D: .; size: .; CDR3: CASSQDGLMNTEAFF; DNA: TGCGCCAGCAGCCAAGATGGGCTTATGAACACTGAAGCTTTCTTT
J: TRBJ2-3; V: TRBV28; D: .; size: .; CDR3: CASSLSPSAGEEDTQYF; DNA: TGTGCCAGCAGTTTATCCCCCTCGGCAGGGGAGGAAGATACGCAGTATTTT
J: TRBJ2-7; V: TRBV7-9; D: .; size: .; CDR3: CASSLSSTPYEQYF; DNA: TGTGCCAGCAGCTTAAGCTCGACACCCTACGAGCAGTACTTC
J: TRBJ2-6; V: TRBV7-9; D: .; size: .; CDR3: CASSSRSGANVLTF; DNA: TGTGCCAGCAGTTCCCGCTCTGGGGCCAACGTCCTGACTTTC
J: TRBJ2-4; V: TRBV4-1; D: .; size: few; CDR3: CASSQDRAGQSIQYF; DNA: TGCGCCAGCAGCCAAGATCGGGCGGGTCAAAGCATTCAGTACTTC
J: TRBJ1-2; V: TRBV11-2; D: TRBD1; size: .; CDR3: CASSPNQGEKGYTF; DNA: TGTGCCAGCAGCCCCAACCAGGGGGAGAAGGGCTACACCTTC
J: TRBJ2-7; V: TRBV5-5; D: .; size: few; CDR3: CASSLEEGITYEQYF; DNA: TGTGCCAGCAGCTTGGAAGAGGGGATTACCTACGAGCAGTACTTC
J: TRBJ2-7; V: TRBV2; D: TRBD1; size: .; CDR3: CASRKGQSYEQYF; DNA: TGTGCCAGCAGAAAGGGACAGTCCTACGAGCAGTACTTC
J: TRBJ2-7; V: TRBV5-1; D: TRBD2; size: .; CDR3: CASSWDTSGYEQYF; DNA: TGCGCCAGCAGCTGGGACACTAGCGGCTACGAGCAGTACTTC
J: TRBJ1-6; V: TRBV7-9; D: .; size: few; CDR3: CASNEGGSPLHF; DNA: TGTGCCAGCAACGAAGGAGGATCACCCCTCCACTTT
J: TRBJ2-2; V: TRBV27; D: .; size: .; CDR3: CASSLGIVANTGELFF; DNA: TGTGCCAGCAGTTTAGGTATAGTGGCGAACACCGGGGAGCTGTTTTTT
J: TRBJ1-5; V: TRBV30; D: .; size: .; CDR3: CAWSVGAGAQPQHF; DNA: TGTGCCTGGAGTGTAGGGGCAGGGGCTCAGCCCCAGCATTTT
J: TRBJ2-1; V: TRBV27; D: TRBD2; size: .; CDR3: CASSQRGASYNEQFF; DNA: TGTGCCAGCAGTCAGCGGGGGGCCTCCTACAATGAGCAGTTCTTC